This TCR beta chain originates from a study of CD8+ T cells in alopecia areata (dated by TCRdb to 2016 to 2019). The study in broad terms: In both human patients and the C3H/HeJ mouse model, the study applied high-throughput TCRbeta sequencing to look at T cell clonal expansion in alopecia areata. Scalp tissue and sorted CD4+ and CD8+ peripheral blood T cells from patchy and totalis/universalis alopecia areata patients and from healthy controls were covered by human TCRbeta sequencing. Clonality in the scalp was compared among normal scalp (n=4), patchy alopecia areata scalp (n=8), and alopecia totalis/universalis scalp (n=8). The RNA source kit depended on sample type: the PAXgene miRNA kit for fixed scalp, the miRNeasy kit for PBMCs, and the RNeasy kit for mouse skin. immunoSEQ multiplex PCR using 35 Vbeta forward primers and 13 Jbeta reverse primers was used to amplify TCRbeta CDR3 regions.

After PBMCs were isolated by density centrifugation and stained for CD3, CD4 and CD8, a FACSAria was used to sort CD4+ and CD8+ T cells. Unaffected controls provided scalp biopsies and blood samples. This clone was counted between two and nine times. It has no known antigen specificity. No clone much larger than this one lies a single base away; base qualities are absent. The V and J ends are trimmed by 6 bases and 4 bases, leaving 28 bases between them. Spanning cysteine to phenylalanine, the CDR3 consists of 20 amino acids. The only DNA kept is the CDR3, 60 bases in frame from the first base. The method was the immunoSEQ multiplex PCR assay. To provide template for TCR sequencing, every sample had RNA extracted and reverse transcribed into cDNA. SuperScript III was used for first-strand cDNA synthesis, primed with a 2:1 mix of oligo-dT and random hexamers. A synthetic immune receptor repertoire was used to measure amplification bias, and any remaining bias was corrected computationally. In the paper's pipeline: Raw reads were preprocessed for error removal, and CDR3 was defined according to IMGT conventions as running from the conserved cysteine to phenylalanine. Clonality was computed by normalizing Shannon entropy by log2 of the number of productive unique TCRs and subtracting the result from 1. Whether each scalp clone was CD4 or CD8 was inferred by checking scalp TCRbeta sequences against the CD4 and CD8 repertoires from sorted blood. Sourced from immuneACCESS, this table was stored by TCRdb with only in-frame sequences that have V and J called. A share of the clones is absent; for the studies checked, an unresolved V gene accounts for under half, and the remainder has no known explanation. From that table come the V and J calls and clone size; the DNA was used to work out D and trimming. For this sample there are 200,000 to 250,000 clones; more than 50% appear just once. 4% to 6% of the sample belongs to the ten largest clones.

Overall results and qualifications from the work: Higher clonality and more expanded CD8+ clones were observed in lesional scalp than in normal scalp, particularly in alopecia totalis/universalis, a finding suggestive of antigenic drive. Unlike mouse skin, which is dominated by gammadelta T cells, normal human skin has resident alphabeta T cells that are also sequenced, and this complicates analysis of the scalp TCR repertoire. Shared TCR sequences between patients were less evident than in mice, which may be partly attributable to HLA diversity in the patient population.

The source is a human donor in good health. The sequence links TRBV23-1 to TRBJ2-6, with TRBD1 as a weak D call on 5 bases. TRBV23-1 is an ORF, with its function uncertain. Sequenced sample: CD8+ T cells sorted from blood. The nucleotides read TGCGCCAGCAGCCGCTCCAACCAACCTGCAGGGCTTTCCGGGGCCAACGTCCTGACTTTC. Translated, it gives CASSRSNQPAGLSGANVLTF.